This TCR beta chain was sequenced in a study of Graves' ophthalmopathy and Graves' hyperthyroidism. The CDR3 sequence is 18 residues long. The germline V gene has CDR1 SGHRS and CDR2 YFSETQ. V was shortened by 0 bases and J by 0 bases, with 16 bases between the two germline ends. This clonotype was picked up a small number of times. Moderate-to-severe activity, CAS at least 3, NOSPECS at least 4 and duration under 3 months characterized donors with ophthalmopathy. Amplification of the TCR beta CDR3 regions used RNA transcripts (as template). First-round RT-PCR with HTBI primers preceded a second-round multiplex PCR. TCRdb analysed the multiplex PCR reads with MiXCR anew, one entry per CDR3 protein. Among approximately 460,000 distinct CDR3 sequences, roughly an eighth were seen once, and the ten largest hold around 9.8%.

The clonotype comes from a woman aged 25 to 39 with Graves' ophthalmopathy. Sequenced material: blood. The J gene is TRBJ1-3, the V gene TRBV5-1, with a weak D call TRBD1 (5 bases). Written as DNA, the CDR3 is TGCGCCAGCAGCTTGGCATGGGCAGGGCGAAACTCTGGAAACACCATATATTTT. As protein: CASSLAWAGRNSGNTIYF.